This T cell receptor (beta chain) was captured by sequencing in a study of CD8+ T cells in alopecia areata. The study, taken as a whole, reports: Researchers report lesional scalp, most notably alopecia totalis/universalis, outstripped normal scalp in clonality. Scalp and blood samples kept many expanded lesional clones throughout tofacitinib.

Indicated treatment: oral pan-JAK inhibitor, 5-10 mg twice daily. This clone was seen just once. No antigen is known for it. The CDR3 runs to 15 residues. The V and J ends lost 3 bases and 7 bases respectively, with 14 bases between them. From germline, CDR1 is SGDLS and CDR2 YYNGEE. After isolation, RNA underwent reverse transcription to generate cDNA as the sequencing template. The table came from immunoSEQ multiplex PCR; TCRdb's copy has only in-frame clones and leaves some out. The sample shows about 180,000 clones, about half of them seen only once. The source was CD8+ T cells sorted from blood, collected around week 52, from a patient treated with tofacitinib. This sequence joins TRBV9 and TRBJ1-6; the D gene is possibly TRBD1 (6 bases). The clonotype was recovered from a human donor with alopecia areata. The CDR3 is CASSGTGSGNSPLHF. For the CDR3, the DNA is TGTGCCAGCAGCGGCACAGGGTCGGGCAATTCACCCCTCCACTTT.